This T cell receptor beta chain was retrieved from a study of T cell repertoires in cytomegalovirus infection (dated by TCRdb to about 2019). A note on the overall study: Donor HLA type was relevant to the analysis, because carriage of CMV infection together with the matching HLA type was indicated by public TCR beta signatures.

This clonotype was seen repeatedly, ten times or more. This clone's antigen is unknown. Base-call qualities are not available, and no considerably larger clone is one nucleotide away. Sequencing took place on an Illumina HiSeq 1500. TCRdb redid the processing of the public reads, applying fastp at Q25 and MiXCR, and retained in-frame beta chains. CDR3 protein sequences are deduplicated, and each keeps its most common genes and DNA. The sample table records approximately 500,000 distinct CDR3 sequences; approximately 11% of these occur just once. The ten largest account for roughly 10% of the sample. The research as a whole found: In the ex vivo response, HLA-C-restricted CMV-specific TCR beta clonotypes were dominant, and in two of eight donors the single most frequent clonotype came from this HLA-C-restricted group. Cumulative frequency of public TCR beta family members discriminated carriers of CMV infection plus the relevant HLA type in this cohort and an independent roughly 350-donor cohort.

The CDR3 covers 14 residues, taking in both the cysteine and the phenylalanine. Of all the DNA, just the CDR3 is kept, 42 bases in frame from base 1. V loses 1 base, J loses 4 bases, and the germline ends lie 10 bases apart. The germline V gene (reference sequence) supplies CDR1 SEHNR and CDR2 FQNEAQ. The chain couples TRBV7-9 to TRBJ1-2; the D gene is perhaps TRBD1, from 5 matching bases. The sequenced sample was PBMCs. This sequence originates from a human donor in good health (CMV status not recorded). Some clones in this sample may be carry-over from other donors' samples. At the DNA level, the sequence is TGTGCCAGCAGCTTAGACGCAGGGTCCTATGGCTACACCTTC. The resulting protein is CASSLDAGSYGYTF.